This T cell receptor beta chain was obtained from a study of OX40 agonist ivuxolimab in advanced cancers. This CDR3 has 15 residues. The J segment lost 3 bases and the V segment lost 5 bases, leaving 8 bases of the junction unmatched. Germline CDR1 reads SGHNT; CDR2 reads YYREEE (reference sequence). The assay was immunoSEQ multiplex PCR, and TCRdb's table has in-frame clones only and misses some. The table lists fewer than 85,000 clones, about 90% of them singletons. The sequence was collected from an adult with an advanced solid tumor such as melanoma, head and neck, liver or kidney cancer. The chain uses TRBV5-4 and TRBJ2-5; 9 nucleotides agree with TRBD1. Sequencing was performed on CD4+ or CD8+ T cells sorted from blood, taken in a trial of the OX40 agonist ivuxolimab. The DNA for the CDR3 is TGTGCCAGCAGTCGCGGACAGGGGTTGGAAGAGACCCAGTACTTC. Translating gives CASSRGQGLEETQYF. Using reference TRBV5-4 and TRBJ2-5 for the parts outside the CDR3, the full variable domain is ETGVTQSPTHLIKTRGQQVTLRCSSQSGHNTVSWYQQALGQGPQFIFQYYREEENGRGNFPPRFSGLQFPNYSSELNVNALELDDSALYLCASSRGQGLEETQYFGPGTRLLVL.